There are many counts of the clone carrying this T cell receptor beta chain. The antigen remains unidentified. This specimen belongs to a study of T-cell reconstitution after alpha-beta-depleted transplantation in children. Unique molecular identifiers were incorporated into the prepared TCRbeta library. TCRdb re-called the PCR reads through MiXCR, storing one row per CDR3 protein. The repertoire has approximately 300,000 distinct CDR3 sequences, 6.5% to 9% of them found once; the top ten carry over 7.5%. Study-level points and caveats: The main origin of T-cell counts and diversity one year after transplant was newly produced T cells. At day 60, the high TCRbeta diversity found in some patients originated from recipient T cells and thymic progenitors that had survived. About two months after transplant, alpha-beta T cells reportedly came from several hundred expanded graft clones.

The V gene's germline CDR1 is SEHNR and CDR2 FQNEAQ (reference sequence). There are 14 residues in the CDR3. With 6 bases removed from V and 2 bases from J, the gap between germline ends came to 13 bases. The chain combines TRBV7-9 with TRBJ2-5; tentatively, D is TRBD1 (6 bases). The clonotype was recovered from a female patient under 10 years old who had a stem cell transplant for Fanconi anemia, so the T cells may come from the graft donor. Sequencing used peripheral blood, obtained 360 days after TCRalphabeta/CD19-depleted stem cell transplant. The CDR3 DNA reads as TGTGCCAGCAGTTTACACAGGGTACAAGAGACCCAGTACTTC. Encoded protein: CASSLHRVQETQYF.